Below, 26 T cell receptor beta chains from the same sample are listed, as sequenced in a study of blood T cell repertoires in COVID-19. TCRdb keeps only in-frame clones here, not all; method: immunoSEQ multiplex PCR. Among around 260,000 clones, around 87% were seen once, and the ten largest hold around 1.5%. The specimen sequenced was peripheral blood. Source of these receptors: a woman between 35 and 50 years old who had recovered from COVID-19.

The rearrangement links TRBV2 to TRBJ1-2; TRBD1 matches at 7 bases. Looked up from germline, CDR1 is SNHLY and CDR2 is FYNNEI. The CDR3 is made up of 14 amino acids. The trim removed 5 bases at V and 3 bases at J, leaving 6 bases unmatched. The CDR3 bases are TGTGCCAGCAGTCCAGGGGGATGGGACTATGGCTACACCTTC. Translation: CASSPGGWDYGYTF.

This chain connects TRBV19 to TRBJ1-3; 10 bases fit TRBD1. The CDR3 sequence is 16 residues long. Unmatched junction bases numbered 3, after V lost 4 bases and J lost 0 bases. CDR1 LNHDA and CDR2 SQIVND come from the germline V gene (reference sequence). CDR3 loop: CASSRQGAGSGNTIYF. The CDR3, as DNA: TGTGCCAGTAGTAGACAGGGGGCCGGCTCTGGAAACACCATATATTTT.

The chain joins TRBV3-1 (or the pseudogene TRBV3-2) to TRBJ1-5; 11 bases are a match to TRBD1. Trimming cost V 1 base and J 3 bases; bases outside gene matches: 2. This CDR3 spans 16 amino acids. The V gene's germline CDR1 is LGHDT and CDR2 YNNKEL (reference sequence). The CDR3 protein is CASSQGTGGFNQPQHF. CDR3 in DNA: TGTGCCAGCAGCCAAGGGACAGGGGGCTTCAATCAGCCCCAGCATTTT.

J is TRBJ2-7 and V is TRBV27; the D is unclear. Germline lookup yields CDR1 MNHEY and CDR2 SMNVEV (reference sequence). The ends were cut back, 6 bases at V and 3 bases at J, with 18 bases in the middle. The CDR3 is made up of 15 amino acids. In DNA, the CDR3 is TGTGCCAGCAGCCCCTCCCCTGGCAACAACTACGAGCAGTACTTC. It specifies CASSPSPGNNYEQYF.

The chain has TRBV5-1 and TRBJ2-1, with 9 bases identical to TRBD1. The CDR3 totals 14 residues. Per germline, CDR1 SGHRS and CDR2 YFSETQ. Trimming took 3 bases from V and 9 from J; bases not matched to a gene: 7. CDR3 in amino acids: CASSSGQGPAEQFF. The CDR3 DNA reads TGCGCCAGCAGCTCGGGACAGGGTCCGGCTGAGCAGTTCTTC.

There are a few counts of this clone. An end of the junction does not agree with germline; a read error may underlie this. The CDR3 nucleotides read TGTGCCAGCAGCGATCAGAGCGGATTTCCAGGCCAGAACTTC. Protein: CASSDQSGFPGQNF. The chain has TRBV2 and TRBJ2-7, with D possibly TRBD2 on 5 matching bases. Germline V gives CDR1 SNHLY, CDR2 FYNNEI. The CDR3 sequence is 14 residues long.

The genes are TRBV18 and TRBJ2-5, with D possibly TRBD2 on 6 matching bases. The length of the CDR3 is 14 residues. Germline V lookup: CDR1 KGHSH, CDR2 LQKENI. V shed 4 bases and J shed 2 bases, with 11 bases lying between them. The chain's CDR3 is CASSQGLSQETQYF. Written as DNA, the CDR3 is TGTGCCAGCTCACAGGGACTTTCTCAAGAGACCCAGTACTTC.

The rearrangement joins TRBV7-2 to TRBJ2-3; 12 bases line up with TRBD1. This CDR3 region has 16 residues. V trimming: 5 bases; J trimming: 3 bases; junction bases outside the gene matches: 6. CDR1 is SGHTA, CDR2 FQGNSA, per germline. The CDR3 sequence is CASSGRDRGLTDTQYF. CDR3 coding DNA: TGTGCCAGCAGCGGAAGGGACAGGGGGCTAACAGATACGCAGTATTTT.

The gene calls are TRBV11-2 and TRBJ2-7; 8 nucleotides align to TRBD1. Looked up from germline, CDR1 is SGHAT and CDR2 is FQNNGV. CDR3 length: 19 residues. Trimming cost V 2 bases and J 0 bases; bases outside gene matches: 15. The CDR3 DNA reads as TGTGCCAGCAGCTTATCGGGGACTGGACAGGGACCTACCTCCTACGAGCAGTACTTC. Encoded protein: CASSLSGTGQGPTSYEQYF.

V usage is TRBV9 and J usage is TRBJ2-5; D perhaps matches TRBD1 (6 bases). The CDR3 extends over 14 amino acids. Germline CDR1 SGDLS, CDR2 YYNGEE. Trimming pared 4 bases from V and 2 bases from J, leaving 12 bases between. CDR3 residues: CASSPDRFQETQYF. The DNA for the CDR3 is TGTGCCAGCAGCCCGGACAGATTTCAAGAGACCCAGTACTTC.

This rearrangement joins TRBV10-3 to TRBJ1-1; 9 bases agree with TRBD1. CDR1 ENHRY and CDR2 SYGVKD come from the germline V gene. The CDR3 has 14 amino acids. V lost 6 bases, J lost 6 bases, and 8 bases stayed unmatched. The CDR3 spells CAISGQGTDAEAFF. The CDR3 nucleotides are TGTGCCATCAGCGGACAGGGGACAGACGCTGAAGCTTTCTTT.

The gene calls are TRBV7-9 and TRBJ1-1, with a possible D match to TRBD1 (6 bases). Germline loops: CDR1 SEHNR, CDR2 FQNEAQ (reference sequence). Trimming pared 5 bases from V and 8 bases from J, leaving 18 bases between. The CDR3 is made up of 14 amino acids. CDR3 DNA: TGTGCCAGCAGCCCGGGGCTAGGGGGTATCGAAGCTTTCTTT. This translates into CASSPGLGGIEAFF. Using reference TRBV7-9 and TRBJ1-1 for the parts outside the CDR3, the full variable domain is DTGVSQNPRHKITKRGQNVTFRCDPISEHNRLYWYRQTLGQGPEFLTYFQNEAQLEKSRLLSDRFSAERPKGSFSTLEIQRTEQGDSAMYLCASSPGLGGIEAFFGQGTRLTVV.

The CDR3 sequence is CASSSLYNEQFF. Here the CDR3 DNA reads TGTGCCAGCAGCTCCTTGTACAATGAGCAGTTCTTC. The V and J genes are TRBV7-2 and TRBJ2-1; D is unclear. This CDR3 has 12 residues. Trimming shortened V by 4 bases and J by 4 bases, and 5 bases separated the two germline ends. Looked up from germline, CDR1 is SGHTA and CDR2 is FQGNSA.

The chain combines TRBV5-4 with TRBJ2-7; 10 bases agree with TRBD2. The V and J ends lost 4 bases and 6 bases, in that order; junction bases with no gene match: 13. The CDR3 sequence is 16 residues long. The germline gives CDR1 SGHNT, CDR2 YYREEE (reference sequence). CDR3 DNA sequence: TGTGCCAGCAGCCCCAACCCCAGCGGGGGGGCTGGCGAGCAGTACTTC. Translation gives CASSPNPSGGAGEQYF.

This chain links TRBV6-5 with TRBJ1-1; 9 positions agree with TRBD1. Germline V gene sequence: CDR1 MNHEY, CDR2 SVGAGI. Trimming took 1 base from V and 2 from J; bases not matched to a gene: 5. The CDR3 is 16 residues long. DNA for the CDR3: TGTGCCAGCAGTTACTTTCCGGGACAGGGAAACACTGAAGCTTTCTTT. Residues: CASSYFPGQGNTEAFF.

This clone has a single count. The chain employs TRBV5-1 and TRBJ1-3, with TRBD1 matching 7 bases. CDR1 and CDR2 from the germline V gene are SGHRS and YFSETQ. There are 14 residues in the CDR3. V was clipped by 7 bases and J by 4 bases; unmatched bases: 8. CDR3 nucleotide sequence: TGCGCCAGCCGTACTACAGGGGTAGGAAACACCATATATTTT. It yields the protein CASRTTGVGNTIYF.

The V call is TRBV7-9, the J call TRBJ2-7; 8 nucleotides line up with TRBD1. Germline V CDR1 and CDR2: SEHNR, FQNEAQ (reference sequence). V lost 3 bases and J lost 5; bases outside the gene matches: 9. The CDR3 is 15 residues long. CDR3 coding DNA: TGTGCCAGCAGCTTCTCCAGGGGGCTTGAGGACGAGCAGTACTTC. Protein product: CASSFSRGLEDEQYF.

The rearrangement links TRBV27 to TRBJ2-5, with D possibly matching TRBD2 (6 bases). Trimming removed 2 bases from V and 1 base from J, with 11 bases in between. This CDR3 is 15 amino acids long. Germline V gene data show CDR1 as MNHEY and CDR2 as SMNVEV (reference sequence). The CDR3 here is CASSLTGGLQETQYF. The CDR3 DNA is TGTGCCAGCAGTTTAACCGGGGGTCTCCAAGAGACCCAGTACTTC.

The chain recombines TRBV7-2 with TRBJ2-2; possibly TRBD1 for D (5 bases). Trimming stripped 3 bases from V and 1 base from J, with 6 bases between. The CDR3 sequence is 14 residues long. Germline CDR1 and CDR2: SGHTA and FQGNSA. CDR3 protein: CASSFGQNTGELFF. The CDR3 DNA reads as TGTGCCAGCAGCTTTGGACAGAACACCGGGGAGCTGTTTTTT.

The sample holds one count of this clone. The chain employs TRBV6-5 and TRBJ1-5; D ambiguous. The CDR3 consists of 15 residues. V was pared by 6 bases and J by 1 base, with 13 bases between. CDR1 is MNHEY, CDR2 SVGAGI, per germline. CDR3 region: CASSHRGLSNQPQHF. CDR3 sequence (DNA): TGTGCCAGCAGCCACCGAGGGCTGAGCAATCAGCCCCAGCATTTT.

The V and J genes are TRBV4-3 and TRBJ2-5, with 7 bases fitting TRBD1. After removal of 0 bases from V and 1 base from J, the junction contained 5 bases not matched to a gene. Germline V gene data show CDR1 as LGHNA and CDR2 as YSLEER. This CDR3 has 16 amino acids. The CDR3 nucleotides read TGCGCCAGCAGCCAAGATTGGGCAGGGGGCCAAGAGACCCAGTACTTC. Encoded protein: CASSQDWAGGQETQYF.

The J gene is TRBJ1-5, the V gene TRBV18, with 8 positions matching TRBD1. V shed 3 bases, J shed 6 bases, and the junction held 10 bases outside the gene matches. This CDR3 spans 16 amino acids. CDR1 is KGHSH and CDR2 is LQKENI in the germline V gene. CDR3 sequence: CASSPARTGISQPQHF. The CDR3 region has the DNA TGTGCCAGCTCACCGGCGCGGACAGGGATTTCTCAGCCCCAGCATTTT.

The chain joins TRBV7-3 to TRBJ2-1, with TRBD2 matching over 7 bases. This CDR3 is built from 16 residues. V shed 2 bases, J shed 4 bases, and the junction held 8 bases outside the gene matches. Germline-derived CDR1 and CDR2 are SGHTA and FQGTGA. CDR3 coding DNA: TGTGCCAGCAGCTTACCAAAAGCGGGGTTATACAATGAGCAGTTCTTC. Encoded protein: CASSLPKAGLYNEQFF.

The chain couples TRBV18 to TRBJ2-7, with D perhaps TRBD2 (6 bases). CDR1 and CDR2 from the germline V gene are KGHSH and LQKENI. The ends were cut back, 3 bases at V and 10 bases at J, with 16 bases in the middle. The CDR3 sequence is 13 residues long. The CDR3 DNA reads TGTGCCAGCTCACCGCAGGGACTGTTACGCCAGTACTTC. This gives the protein CASSPQGLLRQYF. Filled out from reference TRBV18 and TRBJ2-7, the complete variable domain reads NAGVMQNPRHLVRRRGQEARLRCSPMKGHSHVYWYRQLPEEGLKFMVYLQKENIIDESGMPKERFSAEFPKEGPSILRIQQVVRGDSAAYFCASSPQGLLRQYFGPGTRLTVT.

J is TRBJ2-5 and V is TRBV5-1; D perhaps matches TRBD2 (5 bases). The CDR3 extends over 14 amino acids. V was pared by 4 bases and J by 2 bases, with 12 bases between. CDR1 and CDR2 from the germline V gene are SGHRS and YFSETQ. CDR3 protein: CASSGQRPQETQYF. CDR3 coding DNA: TGCGCCAGCAGCGGTCAGCGGCCTCAAGAGACCCAGTACTTC.

The V call is TRBV21-1, the J call TRBJ1-1. TRBV21-1 is listed as a pseudogene. The CDR3 consists of 15 residues. CDR3 nucleotide sequence: TGTGCCAGCAGCCCCCACTCTTTCATGAACACTGAAGCTTTCTTT. Translation: CASSPHSFMNTEAFF.